The 30 T cell receptor beta chains reported below all come from one sample, sequenced in a study of T-cell reconstitution after alpha-beta-depleted transplantation in children. This sample's TCRbeta library carried unique molecular identifier barcodes. A single record per CDR3 protein comes from TCRdb applying MiXCR to the PCR reads. Here the sample spans about 610,000 distinct CDR3 sequences, roughly a tenth being singletons. The sequencing used PBMCs from the stem cell graft donor, collected from the stem cell graft. These TCRs come from a human donor who donated a stem cell graft to a child with acute myeloid leukemia.

The J gene is TRBJ1-1, the V gene TRBV12-3 or TRBV12-4; no clear D gene. V was cut by 7 bases and J by 3 bases, with 12 bases left in between. The CDR3 extends over 13 amino acids. Written as DNA, the CDR3 is TGTGCCAGCAAGATCCCGGGTTACACTGAAGCTTTCTTT. It specifies CASKIPGYTEAFF.

This sequence joins TRBV10-3 and TRBJ1-5; tentative D call: TRBD1 (5 bases). Germline loops: CDR1 ENHRY, CDR2 SYGVKD. The ends were cut back, 4 bases at V and 0 bases at J, with 13 bases in the middle. The length of the CDR3 is 16 residues. The DNA of the CDR3 is TGTGCCATCAGTGTGACCAGGGACGGTAGCAATCAGCCCCAGCATTTT. It translates to CAISVTRDGSNQPQHF.

The chain has TRBV11-2 and TRBJ2-3; D call uncertain. V was trimmed by 5 bases and J by 4 bases, leaving 22 bases between them. Per germline, CDR1 SGHAT and CDR2 FQNNGV. The CDR3 has 17 residues. The CDR3: CASSPRREPLGADTQYF. The CDR3 region has the DNA TGTGCCAGCAGCCCCCGCCGCGAGCCCCTTGGGGCAGATACGCAGTATTTT.

The V gene is TRBV30, the J gene TRBJ1-1, with D possibly matching TRBD1 (5 bases). Germline V gives CDR1 GTSNPN, CDR2 SVGIG (reference sequence). CDR3 length equals 13 residues. Trimming removed 8 bases from V and 5 bases from J, with 18 bases in between. This chain's CDR3 is CARITGGWTEAFF. The CDR3 DNA reads as TGTGCCAGAATCACGGGGGGTTGGACTGAAGCTTTCTTT.

This clonotype was observed many times. V is TRBV7-2 and J is TRBJ2-7; 7 bases are shared with TRBD1. The CDR3 has 15 residues. Germline lookup yields CDR1 SGHTA and CDR2 FQGNSA. The V and J ends lost 1 base and 3 bases, in that order; junction bases with no gene match: 6. Written as DNA, the CDR3 is TGTGCCAGCAGCTTAGTTGGGACAGATAGCTACGAGCAGTACTTC. This translates into CASSLVGTDSYEQYF.

J is TRBJ2-7 and V is TRBV12-5, with D possibly being TRBD1 (7 bases). The V and J ends lost 7 bases and 2 bases respectively, with 18 bases between them. CDR3 length: 15 amino acids. Germline V gene data show CDR1 as LGHNT and CDR2 as FRNRAP. CDR3 loop: CASALNPGGTYEQYF. DNA for the CDR3: TGTGCTAGTGCCCTAAATCCAGGGGGGACCTACGAGCAGTACTTC.

This clonotype appeared many times. The chain has TRBV29-1 and TRBJ2-7; D might be TRBD1 (6 bases). Trimming pared 7 bases from V and 3 bases from J, leaving 10 bases between. CDR1 and CDR2 (germline): SQVTM, ANQGSEA. There are 11 residues in the CDR3. In nucleotides, the CDR3 is TGCAGCGCTATGGACAGCTACGAGCAGTACTTC. This codes for CSAMDSYEQYF.

At least ten counts were recorded for this clonotype. The V and J genes are TRBV20-1 and TRBJ2-7, with D unresolved. This CDR3 comprises 16 residues. In germline, CDR1 is DFQATT, CDR2 SNEGSKA (reference sequence). V was pared by 0 bases and J by 1 base, with 16 bases between. CDR3 bases: TGCAGTGCTAGAGACGTCAGAGTCCCGATATCCTACGAGCAGTACTTC. This encodes CSARDVRVPISYEQYF.

This chain connects TRBV5-1 to TRBJ2-7, with TRBD2 matching 7 bases. This CDR3 has 15 residues. The germline CDR1 and CDR2 sequences are SGHRS and YFSETQ. Trimming took 4 bases from V and 3 from J; bases not matched to a gene: 10. CDR3 protein: CASSQGGALNYEQYF. CDR3 nucleotide sequence: TGCGCCAGCAGCCAGGGAGGGGCCCTAAACTACGAGCAGTACTTC.

This clonotype was counted a few times. The chain carries TRBV20-1 and TRBJ2-1, with 14 bases that match TRBD2. The V segment lost 1 base and the J segment 3 bases; nucleotides outside the gene matches: 20. The CDR3 length is 22 residues. Germline CDR1 and CDR2: DFQATT and SNEGSKA (reference sequence). CDR3 nucleotides: TGCAGTGCTAGAGTCCCTTGGGGGACTAGCGGGAGAATTCGAAACCTCTACAATGAGCAGTTCTTC. It codes for CSARVPWGTSGRIRNLYNEQFF.

This chain uses TRBV6-2 or TRBV6-3 with TRBJ2-5; 13 bases agree with TRBD2. After removal of 6 bases from V and 6 bases from J, the junction contained 7 bases not matched to a gene. This CDR3 is 15 amino acids long. The V gene's germline CDR1 is MNHEY and CDR2 SVGEGT. The CDR3 sequence is CASSTGLAGWKTQYF. The CDR3 coding sequence is TGTGCCAGCAGCACGGGACTAGCGGGATGGAAGACCCAGTACTTC.

This clonotype was counted a few times. The gene calls are TRBV20-1 and TRBJ1-1; D remains ambiguous. Looked up from germline, CDR1 is DFQATT and CDR2 is SNEGSKA (reference sequence). The CDR3 loop spans 14 amino acids. With 4 bases removed from V and 0 bases from J, the gap between germline ends came to 12 bases. As DNA, the CDR3 is TGCAGTGCTACCCGAGAATCAGTGAACACTGAAGCTTTCTTT. It specifies CSATRESVNTEAFF.

In its sample, this clonotype was seen many times. The chain combines TRBV29-1 with TRBJ2-3, with 8 nucleotides matching TRBD2. This CDR3 comprises 16 residues. CDR1 is SQVTM, CDR2 ANQGSEA, per germline. Losses at the gene ends were 0 bases for V and 2 bases for J; bases not matched to a gene: 7. This CDR3 reads CSVEDHTSGNTDTQYF. Written as DNA, the CDR3 is TGCAGCGTTGAAGATCACACTAGCGGCAACACAGATACGCAGTATTTT.

The sample holds many counts of this clonotype. CDR3 in DNA: TGTGCCAGCAGACTGGGACAGCGAAACATTCAGTACTTC. Its protein is CASRLGQRNIQYF. The J gene is TRBJ2-4, the V gene TRBV6-5; 7 bases agree with TRBD1. V lost 6 bases to trimming and J lost 6 bases; unmatched junction nucleotides: 5. This CDR3 region has 13 residues. Germline CDR1 and CDR2: MNHEY and SVGAGI.

At least ten counts were recorded for this clonotype. V and J are TRBV29-1 and TRBJ1-6, with TRBD1 matching over 11 bases. J gave up 8 bases and V 7 bases, and 4 bases lay outside the gene matches. The CDR3 totals 13 residues. Germline assignment: CDR1 SQVTM and CDR2 ANQGSEA. CDR3 nucleotide sequence: TGCAGCGCCGGGACAGGGGGAGATTCACCCCTCCACTTT. Translation gives CSAGTGGDSPLHF. Full variable domain (remainder filled in from reference TRBV29-1 and TRBJ1-6): SAVISQKPSRDICQRGTSLTIQCQVDSQVTMMFWYRQQPGQSLTLIATANQGSEATYESGFVIDKFPISRPNLTFSTLTVSNMSPEDSSIYLCSAGTGGDSPLHFGNGTRLTVT.

In its sample, this clonotype was seen a few times. The chain uses TRBV6-4 and TRBJ2-2; D unresolved. CDR1 is MRHNA, CDR2 SNTAGT, per germline. CDR3 length: 17 amino acids. Trimming removed 2 bases from V and 4 bases from J, with 17 bases in between. CDR3 nucleotide sequence: TGTGCCAGCAGTGACCCGAATTTACAGATCAGCACCGGGGAGCTGTTTTTT. Translation: CASSDPNLQISTGELFF.

On this clonotype: Just one base apart from a much larger clone, this may be a read error. The chain uses TRBV7-2 and TRBJ2-1, with TRBD1 matching over 8 bases. CDR1 is SGHTA and CDR2 is FQGNSA in the germline V gene. The CDR3 is 14 amino acids. J lost 9 bases, V lost 1 base, and 5 bases had no gene match. This CDR3 is CASSLVRTGREQFF. The CDR3 coding sequence is TGTGCCAGCAGCTTAGTGAGGACAGGGCGTGAGCAGTTCTTC.

This chain joins TRBV6-2 or TRBV6-3 and TRBJ2-1; 13 bases are shared with TRBD2. V was clipped by 5 bases and J by 4 bases; unmatched bases: 5. The CDR3 sequence is 16 residues long. CDR1 and CDR2 from the germline V gene are MNHEY and SVGEGT. This chain's CDR3 is CASSAPGLAGYNEQFF. The DNA for the CDR3 is TGTGCCAGCAGTGCTCCGGGACTAGCGGGGTACAATGAGCAGTTCTTC.

At least ten counts were recorded for this clonotype. This chain uses TRBV14 with TRBJ2-7; D is unresolved. From germline, CDR1 is SGHDN and CDR2 FVKESK. The CDR3 consists of 15 residues. Trimming pared 0 bases from V and 4 bases from J, leaving 13 bases between. In DNA, the CDR3 is TGTGCCAGCAGCCAAGAACCCCCGAACCCGTACGAGCAGTACTTC. It encodes CASSQEPPNPYEQYF. Combining the CDR3 with reference TRBV14 and TRBJ2-7 gives the whole variable domain EAGVTQFPSHSVIEKGQTVTLRCDPISGHDNLYWYRRVMGKEIKFLLHFVKESKQDESGMPNNRFLAERTGGTYSTLKVQPAELEDSGVYFCASSQEPPNPYEQYFGPGTRLTVT.

This clonotype was found a few times. The rearrangement joins TRBV18 to TRBJ2-1, with TRBD2 identical over 9 bases. With 2 bases clipped from V and 8 bases from J, the junction kept 7 bases outside the gene matches. The CDR3 spans 15 residues. The germline V gene encodes CDR1 KGHSH and CDR2 LQKENI. As DNA, the CDR3 is TGTGCCAGCTCACCAGGGGCTAGCGGGGAGGATGAGCAGTTCTTC. It specifies CASSPGASGEDEQFF.

This clonotype has only a few counts. This sequence joins TRBV12-3 or TRBV12-4 and TRBJ2-5; D call uncertain. Trimming took 2 bases from V and 0 from J, leaving 10 bases between them. The CDR3 totals 15 residues. CDR3 in DNA: TGTGCCAGCAGTTTACACCGGATTTACCAAGAGACCCAGTACTTC. Translation gives CASSLHRIYQETQYF.

This clonotype was seen repeatedly, ten times or more. The chain links TRBV29-1 to TRBJ2-1; 9 nucleotides line up with TRBD1. There are 16 residues in the CDR3. Trimming took 7 bases from V and 7 from J; bases not matched to a gene: 17. Germline V gene lookup returns CDR1 SQVTM and CDR2 ANQGSEA. CDR3 amino acids: CSAVSTGGGSVNEQFF. The CDR3 nucleotides read TGCAGCGCCGTTTCGACAGGGGGTGGGAGTGTGAATGAGCAGTTCTTC.

This clonotype was seen at least ten times. The chain is built from TRBV28 and TRBJ2-1; the D gene is possibly TRBD1 (6 bases). The CDR3 extends over 11 amino acids. The germline V gene has CDR1 MDHEN and CDR2 SYDVKM. Trimming stripped 2 bases from V and 12 bases from J, with 8 bases between. The CDR3 coding sequence is TGTGCCAGCAGTTTAACAGGGCGGCAGTTCTTC. Translation gives CASSLTGRQFF.

This clonotype appeared many times. The chain joins TRBV29-1 to TRBJ2-3; D gene uncertain. The CDR3 covers 12 residues. Germline CDR1 SQVTM, CDR2 ANQGSEA. The germline V and J ends were trimmed by 3 bases and 2 bases, with 6 bases remaining between them. CDR3 loop: CSVDRTTDTQYF. In DNA, the CDR3 is TGCAGCGTTGACAGGACCACAGATACGCAGTATTTT.

This clonotype was observed a handful of times. This chain links TRBV6-1 with TRBJ2-7; 9 nucleotides match TRBD1. Unmatched junction bases numbered 8, after V lost 7 bases and J lost 4 bases. Germline V CDR1 and CDR2: MNHNS, SASEGT. The CDR3 contains 14 residues. The DNA of the CDR3 is TGTGCCAGCAACCCGGGACAGGGTCTTTACGAGCAGTACTTC. It yields the protein CASNPGQGLYEQYF.

The chain uses TRBV7-2 and TRBJ2-5; 9 bases agree with TRBD1. J gave up 4 bases and V 5 bases, and 5 bases lay outside the gene matches. The CDR3 spans 14 residues. CDR1 is SGHTA, CDR2 FQGNSA, per germline. CDR3 amino acids: CASSLTGGRETQYF. As DNA, the CDR3 is TGTGCCAGCAGCCTAACAGGGGGCCGAGAGACCCAGTACTTC.

A few counts support this clonotype. The chain couples TRBV4-2 to TRBJ2-5, with D perhaps matching TRBD1 or TRBD2 (6 bases each). Germline-derived CDR1 and CDR2 are LGHNA and YNFKEQ. The CDR3 loop spans 18 amino acids. Trimming removed 0 bases at V and 1 base at J, with 18 bases between. DNA of the CDR3: TGTGCCAGCAGCCAAGAGGGGGGCGGGGAATCCTCCCAAGAGACCCAGTACTTC. This codes for CASSQEGGGESSQETQYF.

This clonotype showed up just a few times. The genes are TRBV20-1 and TRBJ2-7; tentative D call: TRBD1 (6 bases). Germline V CDR1 and CDR2: DFQATT, SNEGSKA (reference sequence). This CDR3 is built from 14 residues. V was clipped by 6 bases and J by 5 bases, with 20 bases between them. The CDR3 nucleotides are TGCAGTGCGGCCCAAGGGGGAGTAGTAAACGAGCAGTACTTC. Translation gives CSAAQGGVVNEQYF.

This clonotype occurred many times. This rearrangement joins TRBV4-2 to TRBJ2-1; 9 positions agree with TRBD2. Germline assignment: CDR1 LGHNA and CDR2 YNFKEQ. The CDR3 is 18 residues long. V lost 2 bases to trimming and J lost 5 bases; unmatched junction nucleotides: 13. CDR3 sequence: CASSQRQQGLANNNEQFF. For the CDR3, the DNA is TGTGCCAGCAGCCAAAGACAGCAGGGACTAGCAAATAACAATGAGCAGTTCTTC.

Ten or more counts support this clonotype. The J gene is TRBJ2-7, the V gene TRBV12-3 or TRBV12-4; 11 bases line up with TRBD1. V lost 2 bases and J lost 8; bases outside the gene matches: 8. The CDR3 extends over 15 amino acids. CDR3 DNA: TGTGCCAGCAGTTTACAACGGGACAGGGGGTTTAAGCAGTACTTC. Translating it yields CASSLQRDRGFKQYF.